A selection of T cell receptor beta chains follows, all from one sample in a study of somatic mutations in cytotoxic T cells in rheumatoid arthritis. Some clones are missing from TCRdb's copy, which holds only in-frame ones; the method was immunoSEQ multiplex PCR. The data show more than 15,000 clones, 80% seen once. Sequencing used CD8+ T cells sorted from blood. All receptors come from an adult with rheumatoid arthritis. Both conserved end residues are part of each CDR3. Fields, in order: D gene, J gene, V gene, clone size, CDR3 protein, CDR3 DNA. The D gene is left open where the match is weak. Part of the rows lack a size; the others show once, few, many or a class for expanded clones.

>NA|TRBJ1-1|TRBV30|NA
CAWTEDRVNTEAFF
TGTGCCTGGACCGAGGACAGAGTGAACACTGAAGCTTTCTTT
>NA|TRBJ1-1|TRBV12-5|NA
CASGLVLLGREINTEAFF
TGTGCTAGTGGTTTGGTACTGCTGGGACGGGAAATCAACACTGAAGCTTTCTTT
>NA|TRBJ2-2|TRBV4-1|once
CASSQGSRAPGELFF
TGCGCCAGCAGCCAAGGGTCAAGGGCCCCCGGGGAGCTGTTTTTT
>NA|TRBJ1-5|TRBV6-1|NA
CASSAGDGNQPQHF
TGTGCCTCCTCAGCAGGGGACGGCAATCAGCCCCAGCATTTT
>TRBD1|TRBJ2-2|TRBV4-1|NA
CASSMGQGDGELFF
TGCGCCAGCAGCATGGGACAGGGGGACGGGGAGCTGTTTTTT
>TRBD1|TRBJ2-7|TRBV6-5|NA
CASSSRDRFYEQYF
TGTGCCAGCAGCTCTAGGGACAGATTCTACGAGCAGTACTTC
>NA|TRBJ2-3|TRBV27|once
CASSLSRPDTQYF
TGTGCCAGCAGTTTATCCCGGCCAGATACGCAGTATTTT
>NA|TRBJ2-3|TRBV20-1|NA
CSAQITDTQYF
TGCAGTGCGCAGATCACAGATACGCAGTATTTT
>NA|TRBJ2-7|TRBV27|NA
CASSPRGASYEQYF
TGTGCCAGCAGTCCTCGGGGGGCCTCCTACGAGCAGTACTTC
>NA|TRBJ2-3|TRBV4-2|NA
CASSQLGRDTQYF
TGTGCCAGCAGCCAGCTTGGGAGAGATACGCAGTATTTT
>NA|TRBJ1-5|TRBV9|NA
CASSVGQNQPQHF
TGTGCCAGCAGCGTAGGACAGAACCAGCCCCAGCATTTT
>NA|TRBJ1-2|TRBV6-5|NA
CASTDQGVDYGYTF
TGTGCCAGCACCGATCAAGGGGTCGACTATGGCTACACCTTC
>NA|TRBJ1-2|TRBV7-9|NA
CASLQIANYGYTF
TGTGCCAGCCTACAGATAGCTAACTATGGCTACACCTTC
>NA|TRBJ2-1|TRBV7-6|NA
CASSQGRNEQFF
TGTGCCAGCAGCCAAGGGAGGAATGAGCAGTTCTTC
>NA|TRBJ1-1|TRBV4-1|few
CASSQGQGRNTEAFF
TGCGCCAGCAGCCAAGGGCAGGGGCGGAACACTGAAGCTTTCTTT
>NA|TRBJ2-2|TRBV6-4|NA
CASSLRGTGELFF
TGTGCCAGCAGCCTCAGGGGCACCGGGGAGCTGTTTTTT
>NA|TRBJ1-6|TRBV19|NA
CASSRDPRHSYNSPLHF
TGTGCCAGTAGTCGGGACCCAAGGCACTCCTATAATTCACCCCTCCACTTT
>TRBD1|TRBJ1-5|TRBV30|NA
CAWSPGQGVQPQHF
TGTGCCTGGAGTCCGGGACAGGGGGTTCAGCCCCAGCATTTT
>TRBD1|TRBJ2-7|TRBV19|NA
CASSWDRGRVYEQYF
TGTGCCAGTAGTTGGGACAGGGGTCGAGTTTACGAGCAGTACTTC
>NA|TRBJ2-2|TRBV29-1|NA
CSVDVTAGTTGELFF
TGCAGCGTTGACGTGACAGCGGGTACCACCGGGGAGCTGTTTTTT
>NA|TRBJ2-3|TRBV21-1|NA
CASSKALAGGTDTQYF
TGTGCCAGCAGCAAAGCGCTAGCGGGGGGTACAGATACGCAGTATTTT
>NA|TRBJ1-1|TRBV19|NA
CASSWGGGRTEAFF
TGTGCCAGTAGCTGGGGAGGGGGGCGCACTGAAGCTTTCTTT
>TRBD2|TRBJ2-7|TRBV7-9|few
CASSPRTSGRVREQYF
TGTGCCAGCAGCCCGAGGACTAGCGGGAGAGTCCGGGAGCAGTACTTC
>TRBD1|TRBJ1-2|TRBV6-1|NA
CASEKIRGTNYGYTF
TGTGCCAGCGAGAAGATCAGGGGGACCAACTATGGCTACACCTTC
>TRBD1|TRBJ1-1|TRBV5-4|NA
CASSDRDLNTEAFF
TGTGCCAGCAGCGACAGGGATCTGAACACTGAAGCTTTCTTT
>TRBD1|TRBJ1-4|TRBV4-1|NA
CASSPDPGGGAEKLFF
TGCGCCAGCAGCCCGGATCCAGGGGGAGGAGCTGAAAAACTGTTTTTT
>NA|TRBJ2-7|TRBV2|few
CASKHRVHYEQYF
TGTGCCAGCAAGCACAGGGTCCACTACGAGCAGTACTTC
>NA|TRBJ1-2|TRBV19|NA
CASSIDLYGYTF
TGTGCCAGTAGTATAGACCTCTATGGCTACACCTTC
>NA|TRBJ1-5|TRBV12-5|NA
CASGSPPRQPQHF
TGTGCTAGTGGTTCACCACCCCGGCAGCCCCAGCATTTT
>NA|TRBJ2-7|TRBV4-1|NA
CASSQSTADPYGQYF
TGCGCCAGCAGCCAATCTACCGCCGACCCCTACGGGCAGTACTTC
>NA|TRBJ1-1|TRBV11-3|NA
CASSLRGTAGTEAFF
TGTGCCAGCAGCCTCCGGGGCACCGCGGGCACTGAAGCTTTCTTT
>TRBD2|TRBJ2-3|TRBV7-3|NA
CASKIAGGSTDTQYF
TGTGCCAGCAAAATAGCGGGGGGGAGCACAGATACGCAGTATTTT
>TRBD2|TRBJ2-3|TRBV6-1|NA
CASSEEAGGADTQYF
TGTGCCAGCAGTGAAGAGGCGGGGGGTGCAGATACGCAGTATTTT
>NA|TRBJ2-5|TRBV6-1|few
CASSEGPGRETQYF
TGTGCCAGCAGTGAAGGGCCTGGGAGAGAGACCCAGTACTTC
>TRBD2|TRBJ2-3|TRBV10-3|NA
CAISESMPRLARSTDTQYF
TGTGCCATCAGTGAGTCGATGCCAAGACTAGCGCGAAGCACAGATACGCAGTATTTT
>TRBD1|TRBJ2-7|TRBV2|NA
CASSERLSFRDSRYEQYF
TGTGCCAGCAGTGAAAGGTTATCCTTCCGGGACAGCCGATACGAGCAGTACTTC